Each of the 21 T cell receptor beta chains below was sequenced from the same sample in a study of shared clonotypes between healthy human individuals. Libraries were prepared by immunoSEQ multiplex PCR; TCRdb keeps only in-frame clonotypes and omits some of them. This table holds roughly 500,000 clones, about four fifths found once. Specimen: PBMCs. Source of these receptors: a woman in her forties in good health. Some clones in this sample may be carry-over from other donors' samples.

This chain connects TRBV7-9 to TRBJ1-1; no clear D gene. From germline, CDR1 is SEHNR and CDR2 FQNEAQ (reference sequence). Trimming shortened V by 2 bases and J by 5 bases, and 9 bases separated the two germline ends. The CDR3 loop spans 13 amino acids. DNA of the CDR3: TGTGCCAGCAGCTTAAGCGAGGGAACTGAAGCTTTCTTT. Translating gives CASSLSEGTEAFF.

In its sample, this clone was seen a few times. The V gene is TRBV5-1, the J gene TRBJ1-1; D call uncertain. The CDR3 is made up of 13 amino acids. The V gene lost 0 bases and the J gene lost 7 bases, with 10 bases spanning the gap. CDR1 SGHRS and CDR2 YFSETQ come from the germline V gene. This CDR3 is CASSLVGTVEAFF. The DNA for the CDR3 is TGCGCCAGCAGCTTGGTGGGCACGGTTGAAGCTTTCTTT.

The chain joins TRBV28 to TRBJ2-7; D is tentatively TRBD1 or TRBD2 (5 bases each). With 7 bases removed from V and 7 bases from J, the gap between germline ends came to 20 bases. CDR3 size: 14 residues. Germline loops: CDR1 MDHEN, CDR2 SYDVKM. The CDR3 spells CASTLPLGTGEQYF. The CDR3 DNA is TGTGCCAGCACCCTGCCGCTCGGGACGGGGGAGCAGTACTTC.

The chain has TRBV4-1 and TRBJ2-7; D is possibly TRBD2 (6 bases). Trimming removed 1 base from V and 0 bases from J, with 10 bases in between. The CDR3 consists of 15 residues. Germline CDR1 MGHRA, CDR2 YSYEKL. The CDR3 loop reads CASSQGLASSYEQYF. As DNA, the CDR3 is TGCGCCAGCAGCCAAGGTCTAGCGAGCTCCTACGAGCAGTACTTC.

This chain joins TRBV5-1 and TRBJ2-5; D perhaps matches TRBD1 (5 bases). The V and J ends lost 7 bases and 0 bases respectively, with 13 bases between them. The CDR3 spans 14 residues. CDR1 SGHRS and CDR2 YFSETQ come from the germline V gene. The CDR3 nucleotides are TGCGCCAGCGGGGCAACCGCGAACCAAGAGACCCAGTACTTC. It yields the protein CASGATANQETQYF.

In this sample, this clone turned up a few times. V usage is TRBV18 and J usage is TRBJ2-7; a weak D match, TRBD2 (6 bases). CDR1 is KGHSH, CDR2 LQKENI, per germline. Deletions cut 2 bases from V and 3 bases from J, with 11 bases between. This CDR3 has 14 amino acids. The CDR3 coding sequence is TGTGCCAGCTCACCAACTACTAGCAACTACGAGCAGTACTTC. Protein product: CASSPTTSNYEQYF.

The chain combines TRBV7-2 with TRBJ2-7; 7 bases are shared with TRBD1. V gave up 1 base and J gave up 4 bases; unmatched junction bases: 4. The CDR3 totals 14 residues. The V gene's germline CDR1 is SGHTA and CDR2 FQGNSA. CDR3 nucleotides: TGTGCCAGCAGCTTAGACAGGGGAGCGTACGAGCAGTACTTC. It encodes CASSLDRGAYEQYF.

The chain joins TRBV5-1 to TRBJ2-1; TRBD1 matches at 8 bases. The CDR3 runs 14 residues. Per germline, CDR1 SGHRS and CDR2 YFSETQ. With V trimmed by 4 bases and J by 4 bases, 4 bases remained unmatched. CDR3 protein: CASSQGAPYNEQFF. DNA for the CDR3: TGCGCCAGCAGCCAGGGGGCCCCTTACAATGAGCAGTTCTTC.

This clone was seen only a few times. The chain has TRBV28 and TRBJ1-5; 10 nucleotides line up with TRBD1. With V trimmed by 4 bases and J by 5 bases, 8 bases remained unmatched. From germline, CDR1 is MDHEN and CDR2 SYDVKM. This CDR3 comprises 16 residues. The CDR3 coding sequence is TGTGCCAGCAGTTCACGACAGGGGGCGCGGGATCAGCCCCAGCATTTT. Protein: CASSSRQGARDQPQHF.

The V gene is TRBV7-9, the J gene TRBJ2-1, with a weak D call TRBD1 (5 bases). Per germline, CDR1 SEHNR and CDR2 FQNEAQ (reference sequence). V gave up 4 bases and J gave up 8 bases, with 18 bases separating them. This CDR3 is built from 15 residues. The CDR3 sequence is CASSYSGSWGDEQFF. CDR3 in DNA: TGTGCCAGCAGCTATTCAGGATCCTGGGGCGATGAGCAGTTCTTC.

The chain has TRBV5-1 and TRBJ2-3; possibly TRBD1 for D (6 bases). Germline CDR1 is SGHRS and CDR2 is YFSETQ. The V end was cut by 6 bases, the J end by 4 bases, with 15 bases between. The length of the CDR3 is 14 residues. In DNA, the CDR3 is TGCGCCAGCAAAACAGGGTTCACCGCAGATACGCAGTATTTT. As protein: CASKTGFTADTQYF.

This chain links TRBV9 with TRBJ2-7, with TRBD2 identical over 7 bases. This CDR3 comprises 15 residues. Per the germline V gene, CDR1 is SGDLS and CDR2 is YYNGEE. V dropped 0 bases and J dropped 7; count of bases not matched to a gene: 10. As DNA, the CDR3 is TGTGCCAGCAGCGTAGCCCCCGGGGAGGGCTGGGAGCAGTACTTC. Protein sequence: CASSVAPGEGWEQYF.

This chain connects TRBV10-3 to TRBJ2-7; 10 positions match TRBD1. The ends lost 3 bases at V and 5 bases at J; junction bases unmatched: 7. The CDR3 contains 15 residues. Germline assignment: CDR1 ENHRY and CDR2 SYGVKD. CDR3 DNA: TGTGCCATCAGTGAAGTAGACAGGGGGCGCGACGAGCAGTACTTC. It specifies CAISEVDRGRDEQYF.

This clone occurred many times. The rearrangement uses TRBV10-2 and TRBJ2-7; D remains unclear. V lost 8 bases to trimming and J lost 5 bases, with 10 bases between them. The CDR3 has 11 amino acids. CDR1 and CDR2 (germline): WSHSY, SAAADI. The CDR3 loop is CASGMAHEQYF. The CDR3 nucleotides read TGCGCCAGCGGGATGGCCCACGAGCAGTACTTC.

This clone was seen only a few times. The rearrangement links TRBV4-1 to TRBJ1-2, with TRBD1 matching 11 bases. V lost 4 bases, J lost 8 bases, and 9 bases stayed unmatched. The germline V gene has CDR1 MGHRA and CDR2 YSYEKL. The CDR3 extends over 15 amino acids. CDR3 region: CASSRGQGAAGGYTF. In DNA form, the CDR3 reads TGCGCCAGCAGCCGAGGACAGGGGGCAGCCGGCGGCTACACCTTC.

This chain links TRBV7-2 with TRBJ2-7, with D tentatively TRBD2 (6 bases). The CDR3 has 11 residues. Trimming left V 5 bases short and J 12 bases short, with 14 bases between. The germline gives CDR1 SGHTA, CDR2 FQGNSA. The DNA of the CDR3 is TGTGCCAGCAGCGTAGGCGGGAAAGGGTACTTC. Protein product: CASSVGGKGYF.

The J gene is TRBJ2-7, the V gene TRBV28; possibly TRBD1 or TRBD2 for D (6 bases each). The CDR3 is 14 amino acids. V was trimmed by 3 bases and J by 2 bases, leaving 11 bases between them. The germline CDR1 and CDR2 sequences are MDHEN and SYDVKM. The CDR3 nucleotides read TGTGCCAGCAGTTTCCCGGGGGCGGCCTACGAGCAGTACTTC. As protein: CASSFPGAAYEQYF.

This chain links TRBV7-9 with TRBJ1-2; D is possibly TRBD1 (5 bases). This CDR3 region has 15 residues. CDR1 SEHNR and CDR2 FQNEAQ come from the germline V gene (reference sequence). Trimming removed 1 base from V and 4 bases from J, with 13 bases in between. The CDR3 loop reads CASSLVGGDGYGYTF. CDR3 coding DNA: TGTGCCAGCAGCTTAGTCGGAGGGGACGGCTATGGCTACACCTTC.

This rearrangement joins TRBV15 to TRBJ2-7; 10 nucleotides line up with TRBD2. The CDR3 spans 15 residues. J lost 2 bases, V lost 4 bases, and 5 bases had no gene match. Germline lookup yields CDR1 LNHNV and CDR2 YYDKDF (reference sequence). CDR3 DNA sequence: TGTGCCACCAGCACGGAGCGGGAGGGCACCTACGAGCAGTACTTC. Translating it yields CATSTEREGTYEQYF.

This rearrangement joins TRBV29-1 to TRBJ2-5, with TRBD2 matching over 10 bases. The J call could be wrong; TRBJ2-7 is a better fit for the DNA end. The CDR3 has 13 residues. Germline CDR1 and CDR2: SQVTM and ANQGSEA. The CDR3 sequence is CSVRPSGSNEQYF. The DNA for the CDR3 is TGCAGCGTTCGACCTAGCGGGAGTAACGAGCAGTACTTC.

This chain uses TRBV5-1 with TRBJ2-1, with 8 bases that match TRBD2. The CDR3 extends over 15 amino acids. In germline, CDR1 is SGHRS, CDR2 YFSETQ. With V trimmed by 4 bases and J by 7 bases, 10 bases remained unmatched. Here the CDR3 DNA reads TGCGCCAGCAGCCGAGCGGGAGAGCTTTTTAATGAGCAGTTCTTC. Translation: CASSRAGELFNEQFF.